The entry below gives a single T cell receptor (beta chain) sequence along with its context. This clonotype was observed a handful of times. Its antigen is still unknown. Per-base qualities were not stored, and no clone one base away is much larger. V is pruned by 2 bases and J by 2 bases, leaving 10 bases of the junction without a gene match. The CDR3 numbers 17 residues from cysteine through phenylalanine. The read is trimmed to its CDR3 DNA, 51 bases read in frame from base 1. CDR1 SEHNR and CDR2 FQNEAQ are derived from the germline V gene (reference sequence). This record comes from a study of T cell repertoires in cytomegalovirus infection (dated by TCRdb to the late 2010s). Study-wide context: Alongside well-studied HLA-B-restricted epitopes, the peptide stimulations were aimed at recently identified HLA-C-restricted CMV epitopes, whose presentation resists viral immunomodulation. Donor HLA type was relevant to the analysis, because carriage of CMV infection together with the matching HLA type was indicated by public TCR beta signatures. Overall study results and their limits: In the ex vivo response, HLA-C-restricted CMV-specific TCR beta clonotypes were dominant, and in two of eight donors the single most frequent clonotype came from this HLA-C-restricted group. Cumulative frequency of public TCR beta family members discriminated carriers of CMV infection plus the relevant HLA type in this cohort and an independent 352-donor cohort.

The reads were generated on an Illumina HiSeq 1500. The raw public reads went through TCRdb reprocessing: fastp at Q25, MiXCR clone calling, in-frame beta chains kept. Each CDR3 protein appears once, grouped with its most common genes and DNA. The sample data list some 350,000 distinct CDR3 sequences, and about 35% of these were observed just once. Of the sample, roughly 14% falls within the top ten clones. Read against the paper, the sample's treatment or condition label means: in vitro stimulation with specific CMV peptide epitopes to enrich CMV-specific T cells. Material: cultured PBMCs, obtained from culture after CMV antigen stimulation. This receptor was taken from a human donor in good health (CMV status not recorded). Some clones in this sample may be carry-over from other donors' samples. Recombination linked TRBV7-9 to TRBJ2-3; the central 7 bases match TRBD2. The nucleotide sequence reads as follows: TGTGCCAGCAGCTTAATGTTGACGGGAGGACTCACAGATACGCAGTATTTT. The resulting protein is CASSLMLTGGLTDTQYF.